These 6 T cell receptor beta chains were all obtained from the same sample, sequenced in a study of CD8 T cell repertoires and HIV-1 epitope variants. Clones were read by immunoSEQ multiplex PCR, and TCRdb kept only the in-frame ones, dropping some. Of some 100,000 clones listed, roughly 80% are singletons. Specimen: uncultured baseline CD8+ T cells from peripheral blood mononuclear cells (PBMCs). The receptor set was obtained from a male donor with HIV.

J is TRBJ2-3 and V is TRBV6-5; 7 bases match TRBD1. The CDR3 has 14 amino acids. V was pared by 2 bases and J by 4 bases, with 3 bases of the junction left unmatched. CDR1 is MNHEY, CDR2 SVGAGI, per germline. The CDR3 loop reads CASSYGDSADTQYF. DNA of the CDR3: TGTGCCAGCAGTTACGGGGACAGCGCAGATACGCAGTATTTT.

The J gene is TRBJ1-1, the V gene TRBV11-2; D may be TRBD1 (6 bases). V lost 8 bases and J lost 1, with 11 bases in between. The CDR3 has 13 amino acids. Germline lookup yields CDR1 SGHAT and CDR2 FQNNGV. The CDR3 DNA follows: TGTGCCAGCTCGACAGGTTGGAACACTGAAGCTTTCTTT. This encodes CASSTGWNTEAFF.

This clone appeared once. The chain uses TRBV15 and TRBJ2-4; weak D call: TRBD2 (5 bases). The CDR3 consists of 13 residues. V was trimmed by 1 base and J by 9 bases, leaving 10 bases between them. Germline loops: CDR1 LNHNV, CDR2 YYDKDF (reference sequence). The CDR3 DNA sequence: TGTGCCACCAGCAGAGTTAGAGAGGGCATTCAGTACTTC. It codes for CATSRVREGIQYF.

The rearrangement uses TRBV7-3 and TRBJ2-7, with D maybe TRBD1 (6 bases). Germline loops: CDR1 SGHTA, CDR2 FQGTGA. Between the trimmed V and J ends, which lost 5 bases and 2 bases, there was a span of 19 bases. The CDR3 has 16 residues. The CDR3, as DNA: TGTGCCAGCAGCCCTACCCCAGGACAGCCAGCCTACGAGCAGTACTTC. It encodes CASSPTPGQPAYEQYF.

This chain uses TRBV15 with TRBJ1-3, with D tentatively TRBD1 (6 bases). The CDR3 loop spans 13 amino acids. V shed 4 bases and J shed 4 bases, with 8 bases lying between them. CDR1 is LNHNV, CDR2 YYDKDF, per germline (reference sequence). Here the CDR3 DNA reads TGTGCCACCAGCATCGACAGGGGAAACACCATATATTTT. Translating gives CATSIDRGNTIYF. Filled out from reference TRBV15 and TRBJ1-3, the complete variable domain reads DAMVIQNPRYQVTQFGKPVTLSCSQTLNHNVMYWYQQKSSQAPKLLFHYYDKDFNNEADTPDNFQSRRPNTSFCFLDIRSPGLGDTAMYLCATSIDRGNTIYFGEGSWLTVV.

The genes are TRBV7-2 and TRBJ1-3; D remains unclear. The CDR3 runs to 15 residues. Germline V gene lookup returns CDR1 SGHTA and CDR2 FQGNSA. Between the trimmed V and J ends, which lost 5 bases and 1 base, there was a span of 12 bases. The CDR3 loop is CASSPRATSGNTIYF. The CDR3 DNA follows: TGTGCCAGCAGCCCCAGAGCCACGTCTGGAAACACCATATATTTT.